In this sample, the clone carrying this T cell receptor beta chain turned up once. One junction end disagrees with the germline gene, perhaps due to a read error. Germline CDR1 and CDR2: MDHEN and SYDVKM. The CDR3 runs to 16 residues. This sample is part of a study of T cell responses to AZD1222 COVID-19 vaccine. Libraries were prepared by immunoSEQ multiplex PCR; TCRdb keeps only in-frame clonotypes and omits some of them. The data show fewer than 75,000 clones, with 90% to 95% seen just once and over 5.5% held by the top ten. This clonotype was sampled from an adult who received the MenACWY meningococcal vaccine as a control. The chain couples TRBV28 to TRBJ2-7; 16 bases are shared with TRBD2. Sequences were derived from peripheral blood, sampled 28 days after the second dose of the MenACWY control vaccine. The CDR3 spells CASSFNLLGTSGRAQF. The CDR3 DNA follows: TGTGCCAGCAGTTTCAACCTCTTAGGGACTAGCGGGAGGGCTCAATTC.